This paragraph reports one TCR beta chain. This entry comes from a study of CD8 T cells in Susac syndrome. Study-level background: Treatment at blood withdrawal was none, corticosteroids, or intravenous immunoglobulin alone in Susac syndrome patients.

After extraction with the RNeasy kit, roughly 0.5 to 1 ug of the RNA was reverse transcribed using random hexamers. With immunoSEQ multiplex PCR, TCR beta CDR3 was amplified across 54 Vbeta and 13 Jbeta. TCRdb ran MiXCR on the immunoSEQ multiplex PCR reads and lists one entry per CDR3 protein. This table has under 250,000 distinct CDR3 sequences, 85% to 95% appearing once. Sequencing used CD4+ T cells from PBMCs. This sequence was found in a human donor with Susac syndrome.

The CDR3 loop reads CASSSWTGRNSPLHF. The CDR3 region has the DNA TGCGCCAGCAGCTCCTGGACAGGACGGAATTCACCCCTCCACTTT. The chain couples TRBV5-1 to TRBJ1-6; 7 bases line up with TRBD1. J was trimmed by 7 bases and V by 3 bases; bases with no gene match: 7. CDR1 SGHRS and CDR2 YFSETQ come from the germline V gene. The CDR3 is 15 residues long. Combining the CDR3 with reference TRBV5-1 and TRBJ1-6 gives the whole variable domain KAGVTQTPRYLIKTRGQQVTLSCSPISGHRSVSWYQQTPGQGLQFLFEYFSETQRNKGNFPGRFSGRQFSNSRSEMNVSTLELGDSALYLCASSSWTGRNSPLHFGNGTRLTVT.